The subject of this entry is one T cell receptor beta chain. Antigen specificity is unknown. Losses at the gene ends were 0 bases for V and 3 bases for J; bases not matched to a gene: 7. CDR1 and CDR2 from the germline V gene are ENHRY and SYGVKD. The CDR3 loop spans 16 amino acids. Here immunoSEQ multiplex PCR was the method, and the copy in TCRdb shows in-frame clones only, minus some. The sample shows about 32,000 clones, around 90% of them seen only once. This sample stems from a study of OX40 agonist ivuxolimab in advanced cancers. Findings and limits, study-wide: Within 6 weeks, CD4+ and CD8+ blood T cells expanded clonally at 0.1 to 3.0 mg/kg. Partial responders at 0.1-3.0 mg/kg had among the lowest clonal expansion. The average count of expanded clones was higher among CD8+ T cells than among CD4+.

This receptor was taken from an adult with an advanced solid tumor such as melanoma, head and neck, liver or kidney cancer. The chain recombines TRBV10-3 with TRBJ1-1; the match to TRBD1 covers 7 bases. Sequencing was performed on CD4+ or CD8+ T cells sorted from blood, taken in a trial of the OX40 agonist ivuxolimab. The CDR3 reads CAISESYRGGDTEAFF. The CDR3, as DNA: TGTGCCATCAGTGAGTCTTACAGGGGCGGGGACACTGAAGCTTTCTTT.